This passage covers 25 T cell receptor beta chains from one sample sequenced in a study of blood T cell repertoires in COVID-19. Some clones are missing from TCRdb's copy, which holds only in-frame ones; the method was immunoSEQ multiplex PCR. The profile covers around 270,000 clones, with 75% to 90% appearing a single time and 4.3% taken by the ten largest. Input material: PBMCs or T cells enriched from blood (not recorded which). The receptors stem from a woman in her 30s who had recovered from COVID-19.

CDR3 loop: CASSIGGHLTEAFF. As DNA, the CDR3 is TGTGCCAGTAGTATCGGAGGGCACCTCACTGAAGCTTTCTTT. The gene calls are TRBV19 and TRBJ1-1; D gene ambiguous. The germline V gene has CDR1 LNHDA and CDR2 SQIVND (reference sequence). This CDR3 region has 14 residues. Deletions cut 3 bases from V and 4 bases from J, with 12 bases between.

The V and J genes are TRBV4-1 and TRBJ1-2; D not resolved. CDR1 MGHRA and CDR2 YSYEKL come from the germline V gene. Trimming took off 0 bases at V and 3 bases at J, with 8 bases between the two ends. The CDR3 consists of 14 residues. In DNA, the CDR3 is TGCGCCAGCAGCCAAGAAGAGGGCTACTATGGCTACACCTTC. Protein product: CASSQEEGYYGYTF.

CDR3 bases: TGCGCCAGCAGTGAGCTCGGGGATGGTACGCAGTATTTT. Translation: CASSELGDGTQYF. V usage is TRBV10-1 and J usage is TRBJ2-3; perhaps TRBD2 as D (5 bases). The V end was cut by 2 bases, the J end by 8 bases, with 11 bases between. CDR3 length equals 13 residues. CDR1 and CDR2 (germline): WNHNN, SYGVQD (reference sequence).

This chain uses TRBV28 with TRBJ2-7, with TRBD2 matching 13 bases. V trimming: 5 bases; J trimming: 1 base; junction bases outside the gene matches: 5. This CDR3 has 16 amino acids. Germline CDR1 MDHEN, CDR2 SYDVKM. In DNA form, the CDR3 reads TGTGCCAGCAGTGACCCGGGACTAGCGGGATCCTACGAGCAGTACTTC. It specifies CASSDPGLAGSYEQYF.

The V call is TRBV11-3, the J call TRBJ2-3, with D unresolved. Germline V gives CDR1 SGHNT, CDR2 YENEEA. The CDR3 is 14 amino acids. V lost 4 bases, J lost 4 bases, and 12 bases lay in between. CDR3 amino acids: CASSSLGLADTQYF. The CDR3 DNA follows: TGTGCCAGCAGCTCCCTAGGTTTGGCAGATACGCAGTATTTT.

The chain is built from TRBV19 and TRBJ1-1; TRBD1 is a possible D gene (5 bases). This CDR3 has 14 amino acids. Deletions cut 4 bases from V and 1 base from J, with 10 bases between. Germline V gene lookup returns CDR1 LNHDA and CDR2 SQIVND (reference sequence). The DNA of the CDR3 is TGTGCCAGTAGTACGTGGACACCGAACACTGAAGCTTTCTTT. This translates into CASSTWTPNTEAFF.

Comment on this clone: Mismatch with germline at one junction end may stem from a read error. The chain combines TRBV27 with TRBJ2-7, with a tentative D call TRBD1 (5 bases). Germline CDR1 is MNHEY and CDR2 is SMNVEV (reference sequence). CDR3 length: 14 residues. CDR3 nucleotide sequence: TGTGCCAGCAGTTACCAACCGTCAGGGTACGCGCAGTACTTC. Amino acids: CASSYQPSGYAQYF.

The chain recombines TRBV5-6 with TRBJ2-3; D remains ambiguous. Trimming cost V 3 bases and J 0 bases, with 8 bases left between them. Germline V gene lookup returns CDR1 SGHDT and CDR2 YYEEEE. The CDR3 has 14 residues. CDR3 DNA: TGTGCCAGCAGCTCAATTGTTAGCACAGATACGCAGTATTTT. Amino acids: CASSSIVSTDTQYF. Full variable domain (remainder filled in from reference TRBV5-6 and TRBJ2-3): DAGVTQSPTHLIKTRGQQVTLRCSPKSGHDTVSWYQQALGQGPQFIFQYYEEEERQRGNFPDRFSGHQFPNYSSELNVNALLLGDSALYLCASSSIVSTDTQYFGPGTRLTVL.

The CDR3 protein is CASSLQPGAGARGYTF. CDR3 coding DNA: TGTGCCAGCAGTTTACAGCCTGGGGCTGGGGCGCGGGGCTACACCTTC. The V and J genes are TRBV28 and TRBJ1-2, with a tentative D call TRBD1 (5 bases). Germline loops: CDR1 MDHEN, CDR2 SYDVKM. V gave up 2 bases and J gave up 8 bases, with 21 bases separating them. The CDR3 consists of 16 residues.

This sequence joins TRBV27 and TRBJ1-5, with 7 nucleotides matching TRBD1. The germline V gene has CDR1 MNHEY and CDR2 SMNVEV (reference sequence). The ends lost 4 bases at V and 3 bases at J; junction bases unmatched: 3. There are 14 residues in the CDR3. CDR3 in amino acids: CASSSTGSNQPQHF. The CDR3, as DNA: TGTGCCAGCAGTTCGACAGGGTCCAATCAGCCCCAGCATTTT.

The CDR3 DNA reads as TGTGCCAGCAGGGGACAGGGGACGGGGAAGAACACTGAAGCTTTCTTT. This sequence encodes CASRGQGTGKNTEAFF. The V call is TRBV2, the J call TRBJ1-1; 10 nucleotides align to TRBD1. V lost 6 bases, J lost 1 base, and 8 bases stayed unmatched. This CDR3 spans 16 amino acids. In germline, CDR1 is SNHLY, CDR2 FYNNEI.

The chain couples TRBV28 to TRBJ2-7; D ambiguous. The CDR3 is made up of 14 amino acids. Germline assignment: CDR1 MDHEN and CDR2 SYDVKM. Trimming cost V 8 bases and J 3 bases, with 17 bases left between them. Here the CDR3 reads CASVPTRNFYEQYF. In DNA form, the CDR3 reads TGTGCCAGCGTCCCGACGAGGAACTTCTACGAGCAGTACTTC.

The chain carries TRBV9 and TRBJ2-3; D is ambiguous. Trimming shortened V by 4 bases and J by 0 bases, and 12 bases separated the two germline ends. The germline gives CDR1 SGDLS, CDR2 YYNGEE. CDR3 length: 15 residues. The CDR3 sequence is CASSHDAASTDTQYF. CDR3 sequence (DNA): TGTGCCAGCAGCCACGACGCGGCCAGCACAGATACGCAGTATTTT.

The chain combines TRBV7-6 with TRBJ2-5; 9 positions match TRBD2. CDR1 is SGHVS and CDR2 is FNYEAQ in the germline V gene. The CDR3 is 16 residues long. Unmatched junction bases numbered 8, after V lost 2 bases and J lost 4 bases. CDR3 coding DNA: TGTGCCAGCAGCTTAACAGCGGGGGGTAAGGGAGAGACCCAGTACTTC. This sequence encodes CASSLTAGGKGETQYF.

The V call is TRBV6-5, the J call TRBJ1-5, with 7 bases that match TRBD1. This CDR3 is built from 14 residues. Germline V gene data show CDR1 as MNHEY and CDR2 as SVGAGI. V was pared by 4 bases and J by 6 bases, with 6 bases of the junction left unmatched. The CDR3 loop reads CASSSGTVRQPQHF. The CDR3 bases are TGTGCCAGCAGTTCCGGGACAGTACGTCAGCCCCAGCATTTT.

This chain uses TRBV5-5 with TRBJ2-7; D possibly corresponds to TRBD2 (7 bases). Germline V lookup: CDR1 SGHKS, CDR2 YYEKEE (reference sequence). With 5 bases removed from V and 1 base from J, the gap between germline ends came to 19 bases. This CDR3 is 16 amino acids long. CDR3 amino acids: CASRSPGGQGSYEQYF. The CDR3 DNA follows: TGTGCCAGCAGGTCGCCGGGGGGCCAGGGGTCCTACGAGCAGTACTTC.

The chain links TRBV4-1 to TRBJ1-5; no reliable D call. Germline V CDR1 and CDR2: MGHRA, YSYEKL. The V end lost 0 bases, the J end lost 4 bases, and 13 bases lay between the germline ends. This CDR3 region has 16 residues. Here the CDR3 reads CASSQEPPPVNQPQHF. The CDR3 region has the DNA TGCGCCAGCAGCCAAGAGCCCCCCCCGGTAAATCAGCCCCAGCATTTT.

The CDR3 region is CASSVVQGGIDYGYTF. CDR3 sequence (DNA): TGTGCCAGCAGCGTAGTTCAAGGGGGCATAGACTATGGCTACACCTTC. The chain joins TRBV9 to TRBJ1-2, with TRBD1 identical over 7 bases. Per germline, CDR1 SGDLS and CDR2 YYNGEE. The CDR3 is 16 residues long. Trimming cost V 0 bases and J 3 bases; bases outside gene matches: 8. The complete variable domain, with remaining parts taken from reference TRBV9 and TRBJ1-2, reads DSGVTQTPKHLITATGQRVTLRCSPRSGDLSVYWYQQSLDQGLQFLIQYYNGEERAKGNILERFSAQQFPDLHSELNLSSLELGDSALYFCASSVVQGGIDYGYTFGSGTRLTVV.

J is TRBJ2-7 and V is TRBV6-5; no firm D call. The CDR3 sequence is 14 residues long. Germline V gene data show CDR1 as MNHEY and CDR2 as SVGAGI. V lost 2 bases, J lost 5 bases, and 13 bases lay in between. DNA for the CDR3: TGTGCCAGCAGTTACGGCACGTATTATGACGAGCAGTACTTC. Translating gives CASSYGTYYDEQYF.

This chain connects TRBV24-1 to TRBJ1-5; 9 bases are shared with TRBD1. The CDR3 spans 15 residues. J was trimmed by 4 bases and V by 5 bases; bases with no gene match: 5. Per the germline V gene, CDR1 is KGHDR and CDR2 is SFDVKD. CDR3 amino acids: CATSAGTGMNQPQHF. In nucleotides, the CDR3 is TGTGCCACCAGTGCCGGGACAGGGATGAATCAGCCCCAGCATTTT.

The chain joins TRBV19 to TRBJ2-3; 10 bases are a match to TRBD2. The CDR3 spans 14 residues. Germline CDR1 reads LNHDA; CDR2 reads SQIVND (reference sequence). V shed 7 bases and J 3 bases; nucleotides not matched to a gene: 4. As DNA, the CDR3 is TGTGCCAGTAAAGGACTAGCGGAGACAGATACGCAGTATTTT. It codes for CASKGLAETDTQYF.

This chain joins TRBV3-1 (or the pseudogene TRBV3-2) and TRBJ1-1; TRBD1 is a possible D gene (5 bases). Germline V lookup: CDR1 LGHDT, CDR2 YNNKEL (reference sequence). CDR3 length: 16 amino acids. Trimming pared 1 base from V and 3 bases from J, leaving 15 bases between. The CDR3 coding sequence is TGTGCCAGCAGCCAAGGCCAACAGGTACCTGACACTGAAGCTTTCTTT. The encoded protein is CASSQGQQVPDTEAFF.

This sequence joins TRBV30 and TRBJ2-1; tentative D call: TRBD2 (6 bases). CDR1 and CDR2 (germline): GTSNPN, SVGIG (reference sequence). Trimming stripped 0 bases from V and 6 bases from J, with 21 bases between. CDR3 length: 17 amino acids. CDR3 nucleotides: TGTGCCTGGAGTGTATCGGGATGGCGGGGTCTTGGCAATGAGCAGTTCTTC. This codes for CAWSVSGWRGLGNEQFF.

This sequence joins TRBV3-1 (or the pseudogene TRBV3-2) and TRBJ1-4; the D gene is possibly TRBD1 (5 bases). The CDR3 sequence is 15 residues long. In germline, CDR1 is LGHDT, CDR2 YNNKEL (reference sequence). Deletions cut 0 bases from V and 6 bases from J, with 11 bases between. The CDR3 nucleotides are TGTGCCAGCAGCCAAGATCAAGGGGTAGATGAAAAACTGTTTTTT. Translated: CASSQDQGVDEKLFF.

This clone was counted between two and nine times. V usage is TRBV5-1 and J usage is TRBJ1-6; TRBD1 matches 7 bases. CDR1 is SGHRS, CDR2 YFSETQ, per germline. Trimming cost V 6 bases and J 6 bases; bases outside gene matches: 12. The CDR3 extends over 16 amino acids. The CDR3 reads CASTEDANRGNSPLHF. In DNA, the CDR3 is TGCGCCAGCACCGAAGATGCGAACAGGGGTAATTCACCCCTCCACTTT. Looking up the rest from reference TRBV5-1 and TRBJ1-6 gives the full variable domain: KAGVTQTPRYLIKTRGQQVTLSCSPISGHRSVSWYQQTPGQGLQFLFEYFSETQRNKGNFPGRFSGRQFSNSRSEMNVSTLELGDSALYLCASTEDANRGNSPLHFGNGTRLTVT.